What follows are 21 T cell receptor beta chains derived from one specimen sequenced in a study of Ad26.COV2.S vaccination and SARS-CoV-2 variants. This table comes from immunoSEQ multiplex PCR, and its TCRdb copy is limited to in-frame clones, with some not included. This table holds approximately 500,000 clones, around 90% found once. Treatment meaning: 15 to 20 received Ad26.COV2.S at low or high dose, single or two shots; several received placebo; per-sample allocation not given. Vaccine and placebo recipients were sampled on day 63 after the first injection. Source: peripheral blood, taken in a trial of Ad26.COV2.S vaccine versus placebo. All receptors derive from a person aged 18-65 years who received the Ad26.COV2.S COVID-19 vaccine or a placebo.

The rearrangement uses TRBV23-1 and TRBJ1-2, with TRBD1 matching 7 bases. TRBV23-1 is labeled an ORF, and its function is uncertain. The trim removed 0 bases at V and 7 bases at J, leaving 5 bases unmatched. This CDR3 has 14 amino acids. The CDR3: CASSQSPQGSGYTF. In DNA form, the CDR3 reads TGCGCCAGCAGTCAATCACCACAGGGGTCTGGCTACACCTTC.

This chain uses TRBV7-8 with TRBJ2-1, with D perhaps TRBD1 (5 bases). The CDR3 consists of 16 residues. The germline V and J ends were trimmed by 5 bases and 4 bases, with 18 bases remaining between them. CDR1 is SGHVS, CDR2 FQNEAQ, per germline. Here the CDR3 reads CASSQRGQGLYNEQFF. CDR3 nucleotides: TGTGCCAGCAGCCAAAGAGGTCAGGGCCTATACAATGAGCAGTTCTTC.

This sequence joins TRBV12-5 and TRBJ2-1; D not certain. The CDR3 contains 17 residues. V was cut by 2 bases and J by 0 bases, with 14 bases left in between. The germline gives CDR1 LGHNT, CDR2 FRNRAP. DNA for the CDR3: TGTGCTAGTGGTTTGTCGGTGGCTGGGGTCTCCTACAATGAGCAGTTCTTC. Amino acid sequence: CASGLSVAGVSYNEQFF.

V and J are TRBV2 and TRBJ2-2, with 8 bases identical to TRBD1. Unmatched junction bases numbered 3, after V lost 4 bases and J lost 8 bases. CDR3 length equals 13 residues. Germline CDR1 SNHLY, CDR2 FYNNEI. This CDR3 reads CASSGRGPGELFF. The CDR3 DNA reads TGTGCCAGCAGTGGCAGGGGGCCTGGGGAGCTGTTTTTT.

The chain has TRBV9 and TRBJ2-5, with TRBD2 identical over 12 bases. There are 15 residues in the CDR3. The V and J ends lost 0 bases and 5 bases, in that order; junction bases with no gene match: 2. The germline V gene has CDR1 SGDLS and CDR2 YYNGEE. The CDR3, as DNA: TGTGCCAGCAGCGTAGGACTAGCGGGAGCTGAGACCCAGTACTTC. Translation: CASSVGLAGAETQYF.

The DNA for the CDR3 is TGCAGTGCTAGTGGGGCCCTAGCAGGGGCAAACATTCAGTACTTC. The encoded protein is CSASGALAGANIQYF. V gene TRBV20-1 combines with J gene TRBJ2-4, with D maybe TRBD1 (6 bases). Germline CDR1 is DFQATT and CDR2 is SNEGSKA (reference sequence). V lost 3 bases and J lost 6, with 18 bases in between. The CDR3 loop spans 15 amino acids.

This clone showed up just a few times. This chain uses TRBV6-5 with TRBJ2-7, with D perhaps TRBD1 (6 bases). V dropped 5 bases and J dropped 3 bases, with 11 bases sitting between them. This CDR3 has 13 residues. Germline V lookup: CDR1 MNHEY, CDR2 SVGAGI. Here the CDR3 DNA reads TGTGCCAGCAGTACGGACAGTCACTACGAGCAGTACTTC. Amino acid sequence: CASSTDSHYEQYF.

This clone appeared a few times. The J gene is TRBJ1-2, the V gene TRBV15; 10 bases match TRBD1. J lost 6 bases, V lost 5 bases, and 9 bases had no gene match. Per germline, CDR1 LNHNV and CDR2 YYDKDF (reference sequence). The CDR3 length is 15 residues. CDR3 coding DNA: TGTGCCACCAGCGGGCCTCCGGGACAGGGGAATGGCTACACCTTC. Amino acid sequence: CATSGPPGQGNGYTF. Combining the CDR3 with reference TRBV15 and TRBJ1-2 gives the whole variable domain DAMVIQNPRYQVTQFGKPVTLSCSQTLNHNVMYWYQQKSSQAPKLLFHYYDKDFNNEADTPDNFQSRRPNTSFCFLDIRSPGLGDTAMYLCATSGPPGQGNGYTFGSGTRLTVV.

CDR3 amino acids: CASSDREGYEQYF. The CDR3 coding sequence is TGCGCCAGCAGTGACAGGGAGGGTTACGAGCAGTACTTC. This rearrangement joins TRBV5-1 to TRBJ2-7; D may correspond to TRBD1 or TRBD2 (7 bases each). Germline V CDR1 and CDR2: SGHRS, YFSETQ. The CDR3 is 13 residues long. V was cut by 5 bases and J by 4 bases, with 13 bases left in between.

The chain links TRBV7-9 to TRBJ2-5; D gene unclear. V dropped 3 bases and J dropped 5 bases, with 13 bases sitting between them. Germline V gene data show CDR1 as SEHNR and CDR2 as FQNEAQ (reference sequence). The CDR3 extends over 14 amino acids. CDR3 sequence (DNA): TGTGCCAGCAGCTTTAGCCCGAGCCCGGAGACCCAGTACTTC. Its protein is CASSFSPSPETQYF.

V usage is TRBV7-6 and J usage is TRBJ1-5; D unclear. With 6 bases removed from V and 5 bases from J, the gap between germline ends came to 11 bases. There are 13 residues in the CDR3. CDR1 is SGHVS and CDR2 is FNYEAQ in the germline V gene. CDR3 sequence reads: CASSHSGDQPQHF. The CDR3 DNA reads TGTGCCAGCAGTCACTCTGGGGATCAGCCCCAGCATTTT.

Concerning this clone: Other DNA sequences in the sample encode the same CDR3. The CDR3 DNA is TGTGCCAGCAGCTTACAGGGGGCGAACACCGGGGAGCTGTTTTTT. This encodes CASSLQGANTGELFF. The chain recombines TRBV7-3 with TRBJ2-2; 7 bases are a match to TRBD1. Trimming at V came to 2 bases and at J to 0 bases, leaving 0 bases not matched to a gene. In germline, CDR1 is SGHTA, CDR2 FQGTGA. CDR3 length equals 15 residues.

The rearrangement links TRBV9 to TRBJ1-3; tentative D call: TRBD1 (6 bases). The CDR3 spans 18 residues. Trimming removed 3 bases from V and 0 bases from J, with 19 bases in between. Germline V lookup: CDR1 SGDLS, CDR2 YYNGEE. CDR3 coding DNA: TGTGCCAGCAGCGACCCTTGGAGGACAGCGCTCTCTGGAAACACCATATATTTT. This sequence encodes CASSDPWRTALSGNTIYF.

This chain uses TRBV3-1 (or the pseudogene TRBV3-2) with TRBJ2-1, with 13 bases matching TRBD2. This CDR3 comprises 19 residues. J gave up 0 bases and V 2 bases, and 7 bases lay outside the gene matches. Germline lookup yields CDR1 LGHDT and CDR2 YNNKEL (reference sequence). Here the CDR3 reads CASSQHGLAGDHSYNEQFF. The CDR3 nucleotides read TGTGCCAGCAGCCAACACGGACTAGCGGGAGACCACTCCTACAATGAGCAGTTCTTC.

The rearrangement links TRBV28 to TRBJ2-7, with TRBD1 as a possible D gene (6 bases). The CDR3 is 12 amino acids. CDR1 is MDHEN and CDR2 is SYDVKM in the germline V gene. Trimming took off 11 bases at V and 0 bases at J, with 11 bases between the two ends. CDR3 amino acids: CASTGGSYEQYF. The DNA of the CDR3 is TGTGCCTCGACAGGAGGCTCCTACGAGCAGTACTTC.

V and J are TRBV27 and TRBJ2-3, with D hard to call. Deletions cut 7 bases from V and 4 bases from J, with 15 bases between. CDR1 is MNHEY, CDR2 SMNVEV, per germline (reference sequence). The CDR3 covers 14 residues. The CDR3 DNA is TGTGCCAGCATGCGTGGGAACGTCCCAGATACGCAGTATTTT. Translated, it gives CASMRGNVPDTQYF.

The V and J genes are TRBV9 and TRBJ1-1, with D perhaps TRBD1 (5 bases). Deletions cut 0 bases from V and 4 bases from J, with 10 bases between. CDR1 is SGDLS and CDR2 is YYNGEE in the germline V gene. The CDR3 runs to 14 residues. The CDR3 nucleotides are TGTGCCAGCAGCGTAGAGGTGGGGGGCACTGAAGCTTTCTTT. Its protein is CASSVEVGGTEAFF.

The V and J genes are TRBV5-6 and TRBJ2-1, with TRBD2 matching 14 bases. CDR1 is SGHDT and CDR2 is YYEEEE in the germline V gene. The J segment lost 7 bases and the V segment lost 4 bases, leaving 10 bases of the junction unmatched. The CDR3 has 17 amino acids. The CDR3, as DNA: TGTGCCAGCAGCAATCCGGGACTAGCGGGAGCGGATAATGAGCAGTTCTTC. It is translated as CASSNPGLAGADNEQFF.

The rearrangement joins TRBV19 to TRBJ2-5, with D uncertain. V gave up 0 bases and J gave up 5 bases, with 13 bases separating them. The CDR3 sequence is 15 residues long. Germline CDR1 reads LNHDA; CDR2 reads SQIVND (reference sequence). CDR3 bases: TGTGCCAGTAGTATAGATGCAGTGCCCCGGGAGACCCAGTACTTC. Its protein product is CASSIDAVPRETQYF.

The genes are TRBV3-1 (or the pseudogene TRBV3-2) and TRBJ2-7; the D is unclear. CDR1 is LGHDT and CDR2 is YNNKEL in the germline V gene (reference sequence). The CDR3 extends over 14 amino acids. The germline V and J ends were trimmed by 0 bases and 10 bases, with 16 bases remaining between them. In nucleotides, the CDR3 is TGTGCCAGCAGCCAAGATGCGGTGTCTCCCCGTCAGTACTTC. Its protein is CASSQDAVSPRQYF.

The chain carries TRBV5-1 and TRBJ2-1; D unclear. This CDR3 spans 13 amino acids. The V end was cut by 4 bases, the J end by 6 bases, with 11 bases between. Per germline, CDR1 SGHRS and CDR2 YFSETQ. The CDR3 sequence: CASSPSPSNEQFF. Here the CDR3 DNA reads TGCGCCAGCAGCCCCTCCCCCTCCAATGAGCAGTTCTTC.